The 18 T cell receptor beta chains given below trace back to one sample, sequenced in a study of cytomegalovirus exposure and HLA in healthy donors. Primers for the PCR totalled 60 Vbeta and 13 Jbeta. Produced via immunoSEQ multiplex PCR; TCRdb's table is partial and in-frame only. The sample contains approximately 140,000 clones, 79% of which appear only once. Sample: PBMCs. Receptors originate from a woman aged 40 to 50 in good health and CMV-seropositive.

DNA of the CDR3: TGTGCCATCACCTCTAGCGGGGGGCTGGTAGATACGCAGTATTTT. Translating gives CAITSSGGLVDTQYF. This chain connects TRBV10-3 to TRBJ2-3, with 11 bases matching TRBD2. The CDR3 spans 15 residues. Trimming took 7 bases from V and 5 from J; bases not matched to a gene: 8. Germline V lookup: CDR1 ENHRY, CDR2 SYGVKD.

This clone was observed a single time. The rearrangement links TRBV2 to TRBJ1-2; TRBD1 aligns across 8 bases. The CDR3 is 12 amino acids. Looked up from germline, CDR1 is SNHLY and CDR2 is FYNNEI. Trimming took 10 bases from V and 7 from J; bases not matched to a gene: 8. The CDR3 bases are TGTGCCACGACAGGGGTAGTTGGTGGCTACACCTTC. Translated, it gives CATTGVVGGYTF.

The chain is built from TRBV15 and TRBJ2-7, with D possibly matching TRBD1 (6 bases). Germline V gene lookup returns CDR1 LNHNV and CDR2 YYDKDF (reference sequence). Between the trimmed V and J ends, which lost 3 bases and 1 base, there was a span of 7 bases. CDR3 length: 13 amino acids. CDR3 coding DNA: TGTGCCACCAGCAGTGGACAGTCCTACGAGCAGTACTTC. Its translation: CATSSGQSYEQYF.

V is TRBV5-1 and J is TRBJ2-1, with a tentative D call TRBD2 (5 bases). V was pared by 6 bases and J by 2 bases, with 15 bases between. Germline CDR1 reads SGHRS; CDR2 reads YFSETQ. The CDR3 is 15 amino acids. In DNA form, the CDR3 reads TGCGCCAGCACCCAAGAGGGCCAAACCTACAATGAGCAGTTCTTC. The encoded protein is CASTQEGQTYNEQFF.

A few counts support this clone. V gene TRBV5-1 combines with J gene TRBJ1-4, with a weak D call TRBD1 (6 bases). Trimming removed 4 bases from V and 4 bases from J, with 11 bases in between. The length of the CDR3 is 14 residues. The V gene's germline CDR1 is SGHRS and CDR2 YFSETQ. CDR3 in DNA: TGCGCCAGCAGCGAGACAGGCTATAATGAAAAACTGTTTTTT. Its protein product is CASSETGYNEKLFF.

This clone occurred a few times. The chain links TRBV9 to TRBJ2-1, with D perhaps TRBD1 (5 bases). V was pared by 0 bases and J by 4 bases, with 11 bases between. This CDR3 is built from 15 residues. Germline V lookup: CDR1 SGDLS, CDR2 YYNGEE. CDR3 bases: TGTGCCAGCAGCGTAGTCACAGGTTATTACAATGAGCAGTTCTTC. Translation gives CASSVVTGYYNEQFF.

The genes are TRBV6-5 and TRBJ1-1; 7 bases line up with TRBD1. Per germline, CDR1 MNHEY and CDR2 SVGAGI. The V gene end was trimmed by 3 bases and the J gene end by 3 bases; junction bases not matched to a gene: 1. CDR3 length: 13 amino acids. CDR3 sequence reads: CASSYDRDTEAFF. The DNA of the CDR3 is TGTGCCAGCAGTTATGACAGGGACACTGAAGCTTTCTTT.

This chain joins TRBV2 and TRBJ2-5, with 9 positions matching TRBD1. CDR1 SNHLY and CDR2 FYNNEI come from the germline V gene. This CDR3 region has 14 residues. The V and J ends lost 6 bases and 4 bases, in that order; junction bases with no gene match: 6. For the CDR3, the DNA is TGTGCCAGCAGCGTCGGGACAGGGTTAGAGACCCAGTACTTC. Protein: CASSVGTGLETQYF.

A remark on this clone: One end of the junction is discordant with germline, which a read error may explain. The rearrangement joins TRBV2 to TRBJ2-3, with TRBD2 matching 8 bases. From germline, CDR1 is SNHLY and CDR2 FYNNEI. The CDR3 runs 13 residues. Here the CDR3 DNA reads TGTGCCAGCGCATCTCGGGAAGCGGGGGCCCCGGGATTT. Translation: CASASREAGAPGF.

The chain joins TRBV15 to TRBJ2-7; 14 bases fit TRBD2. Germline V gene sequence: CDR1 LNHNV, CDR2 YYDKDF (reference sequence). This CDR3 is built from 15 residues. Trimming took 6 bases from V and 3 from J; bases not matched to a gene: 4. CDR3 in DNA: TGTGCCACCAGTAGCGGGACTAGCGGGGGCTACGAGCAGTACTTC. This encodes CATSSGTSGGYEQYF.

V is TRBV29-1 and J is TRBJ2-1; 8 bases agree with TRBD2. This CDR3 spans 12 amino acids. The V gene's germline CDR1 is SQVTM and CDR2 ANQGSEA. V was clipped by 2 bases and J by 7 bases; unmatched bases: 1. As DNA, the CDR3 is TGCAGCGTTGAAATAGCGGGGAATGAGCAGTTCTTC. Translation gives CSVEIAGNEQFF.

This clone was observed a single time. This chain links TRBV19 with TRBJ1-4; 7 bases map to TRBD1. The CDR3 loop spans 18 amino acids. CDR1 is LNHDA and CDR2 is SQIVND in the germline V gene (reference sequence). J lost 8 bases, V lost 4 bases, and 19 bases had no gene match. This chain's CDR3 is CASSTSDRNRQVEEKLFF. CDR3 nucleotide sequence: TGTGCCAGTAGTACATCGGACAGGAATCGTCAAGTAGAAGAAAAACTGTTTTTT.

This clone was observed a handful of times. J is TRBJ2-3 and V is TRBV7-2, with 9 bases that match TRBD2. Germline V gene sequence: CDR1 SGHTA, CDR2 FQGNSA. This CDR3 is built from 18 residues. J was trimmed by 0 bases and V by 5 bases; bases with no gene match: 12. The CDR3 coding sequence is TGTGCCAGCAGCCGTCTAGCCGGGCTAGCGGGGAGCACAGATACGCAGTATTTT. Translation: CASSRLAGLAGSTDTQYF.

Of note for this clone: In the same sample, other DNA sequences code for this CDR3. The chain couples TRBV9 to TRBJ2-7; D not resolved. The germline CDR1 and CDR2 sequences are SGDLS and YYNGEE. CDR3 length: 10 amino acids. The V and J ends lost 8 bases and 2 bases respectively, with 5 bases between them. Here the CDR3 DNA reads TGTGCCAGGGAGCCCTACGAGCAGTACTTC. The encoded protein is CAREPYEQYF.

V usage is TRBV27 and J usage is TRBJ2-5; 7 bases align to TRBD1. With the DNA end fitting TRBJ2-7 better, the J assignment may be wrong. This CDR3 region has 14 residues. Germline V lookup: CDR1 MNHEY, CDR2 SMNVEV (reference sequence). CDR3 sequence (DNA): TGTGCCAGCAGTTTGTCTCAGGGGGTCTACGAGCAGTACTTC. Protein product: CASSLSQGVYEQYF.

The CDR3 DNA is TGTGCCAGTCAGACAGGACCCCTGGGGGAGCAGTACTTC. Translated, it gives CASQTGPLGEQYF. V gene TRBV2 combines with J gene TRBJ2-7; tentative D call: TRBD1 (6 bases). CDR3 length: 13 amino acids. CDR1 and CDR2 (germline): SNHLY, FYNNEI. The V end was cut by 9 bases, the J end by 7 bases, with 19 bases between. The full variable domain, completed using reference TRBV2 and TRBJ2-7, is EPEVTQTPSHQVTQMGQEVILRCVPISNHLYFYWYRQILGQKVEFLVSFYNNEISEKSEIFDDQFSVERPDGSNFTLKIRSTKLEDSAMYFCASQTGPLGEQYFGPGTRLTVT.

This clone was seen a few times. The chain employs TRBV2 and TRBJ1-1, with D possibly matching TRBD1 (6 bases). The germline V gene has CDR1 SNHLY and CDR2 FYNNEI. Trimming pared 6 bases from V and 8 bases from J, leaving 19 bases between. The CDR3 totals 14 residues. The CDR3 DNA is TGTGCCAGCAGGGGGTTACAGGGAACCACCGAAGCTTTCTTT. It yields the protein CASRGLQGTTEAFF.

The V gene is TRBV6-4, the J gene TRBJ2-2; no clear D. Germline CDR1 MRHNA, CDR2 SNTAGT. V was cut by 0 bases and J by 3 bases, with 5 bases left in between. This CDR3 contains 14 residues. The CDR3 sequence is CASSDSLDTGELFF. The CDR3 coding sequence is TGTGCCAGCAGTGACTCCCTAGACACCGGGGAGCTGTTTTTT.